This T cell receptor (beta chain) was retrieved from a study of graft-versus-host responses after intestinal transplantation (dated by TCRdb to 2020 to 2023). Looking at the study overall: Multivisceral, liver-intestinal, or isolated intestinal transplants were received by the recipients. Every recipient was given anti-thymocyte globulin induction, followed by roughly 3 years of maintenance tacrolimus and steroids. After intestinal transplantation, graft-versus-host and host-versus-graft alloreactive T cell clones were followed in the graft, circulation and bone marrow using bulk TCR-beta CDR3 sequencing. Alloreactive clones were identified by sequencing pre-transplant mixed lymphocyte reaction products and comparing them with unstimulated pre-transplant donor and recipient T cells. Of the 20 to 25 intestinal transplant recipients enrolled in the cohort, one of whom was a retransplant, a few patients without pretransplant specimens were excluded. Donor T cell macrochimerism was defined as a peak of at least 4% donor T cells among recipient peripheral blood mononuclear cells. Samples from three later patients were sequenced in-house on an Illumina MiSeq with MiXCR processing rather than by the commercial service. The study at large found these results: High GvH to HvG T cell clonal ratios were observed in the allografts of patients with donor T cell macrochimerism. GvH clones were detected in recipient bone marrow, and some of these GvH clones were observed earlier in ileal mucosa or blood, consistent with an intestinal mucosal origin. Peak levels of circulating GvH clones were associated with declines in HvG clones early after transplant. Conclusions were limited by the relatively low number and heterogeneity of intestinal transplant patients.

Library generation was performed with the immunoSEQ multiplex PCR assay. In most patients, genomic DNA was isolated using the Qiagen DNeasy Blood and Tissue Kit and sent frozen to Adaptive Biotechnologies for TCR sequencing. For most patients, high-throughput TCR-beta CDR3 sequencing of genomic DNA was performed by Adaptive Biotechnologies. Concerning the study's data processing: TCR sequencing data for approximately 17 patients were retrieved from Adaptive's ImmunoSEQ software; a few other patients were processed with MiXCR and VDJtools. CD4 versus CD8 sorting errors were corrected by removing sequences found in both subsets at a frequency ratio below 5:1. Because the origin of CDR3 nucleotide sequences shared between donor and recipient could not be assigned, those sequences were removed. To be classed as alloreactive, a clone needed at least 2-fold expansion over unstimulated cells and a minimum CFSE-low frequency of 0.002% (template counts) or 0.001% (read counts). A clone was considered mappable if detected in the sequenced pre-transplant spleen, lymph node, or MLR CFSE-low populations of the donor or recipient. The cumulative frequency of alloreactive clones was calculated as a percentage of all sequences, weighted by copy number. This immuneACCESS table, as held by TCRdb, lists in-frame sequences with V and J called but not all clones. Of the missing ones, under half trace to an unresolved V gene in checked studies; the others have no known cause. D and trimming come from the DNA, and the V and J calls and clone size come from that table. In all, the sample holds about 50,000 clones, and around nine tenths of those were seen once. In total, the top ten clones hold roughly 2.7% of the sample.

With regard to this clone: Its antigen remains undetermined. No much larger clonotype is one base removed from it; base qualities were not supplied.

The time point label for this specimen denotes: cells obtained before transplantation from donor or recipient. CD3+CD4+ and CD3+CD8+ populations were FACS-sorted from unstimulated pre-transplant donor and recipient cells taken from spleen or lymph nodes. This TCR came from a human donor who was the organ donor for an intestinal transplant. The sequenced sample was unstimulated CD4+ T cells sorted from spleen or lymph node cells, obtained before transplant.

DNA sequence: TGTGCCAGCAGTCCGGACAGGGGAGATACGCAGTATTTT. Its translation reads: CASSPDRGDTQYF. The receptor chain draws on TRBV28 and TRBJ2-3, and TRBD1 aligns with 9 junction nucleotides. CDR1 and CDR2 are drawn from the germline V gene: MDHEN, SYDVKM. From V the trimming removes 5 bases and from J it removes 5 bases, while the gene matches leave 2 bases of the junction unaccounted for. Its CDR3 holds 13 amino acids, cysteine through phenylalanine. CDR3 DNA is the only sequence kept; it has 39 bases, read in frame from the first base.